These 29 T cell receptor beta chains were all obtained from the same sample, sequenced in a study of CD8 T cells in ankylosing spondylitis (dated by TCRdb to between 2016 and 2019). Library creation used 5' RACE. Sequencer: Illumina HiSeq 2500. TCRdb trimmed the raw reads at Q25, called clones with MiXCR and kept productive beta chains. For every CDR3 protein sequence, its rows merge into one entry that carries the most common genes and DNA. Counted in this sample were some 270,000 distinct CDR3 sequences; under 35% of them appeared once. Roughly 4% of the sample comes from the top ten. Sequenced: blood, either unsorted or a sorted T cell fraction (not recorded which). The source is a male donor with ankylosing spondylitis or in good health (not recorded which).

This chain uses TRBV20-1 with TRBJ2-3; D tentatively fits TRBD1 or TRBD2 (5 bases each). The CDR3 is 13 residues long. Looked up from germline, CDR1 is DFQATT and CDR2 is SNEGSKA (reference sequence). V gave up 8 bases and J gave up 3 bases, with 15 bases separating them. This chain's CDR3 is CSPRDGLTDTQYF. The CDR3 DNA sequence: TGCAGTCCCCGGGACGGACTTACAGATACGCAGTATTTT.

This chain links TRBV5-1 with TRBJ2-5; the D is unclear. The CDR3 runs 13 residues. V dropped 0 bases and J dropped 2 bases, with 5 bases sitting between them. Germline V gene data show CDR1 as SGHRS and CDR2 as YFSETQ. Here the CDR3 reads CASSLEIQETQYF. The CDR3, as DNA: TGCGCCAGCAGCTTGGAGATTCAAGAGACCCAGTACTTC.

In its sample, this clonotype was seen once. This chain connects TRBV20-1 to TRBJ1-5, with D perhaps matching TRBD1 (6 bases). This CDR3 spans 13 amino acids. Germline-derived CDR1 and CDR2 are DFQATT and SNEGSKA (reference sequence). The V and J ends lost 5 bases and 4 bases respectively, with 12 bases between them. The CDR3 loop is CSAWTDLNQPQHF. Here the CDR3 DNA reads TGCAGTGCTTGGACAGATTTAAATCAGCCCCAGCATTTT.

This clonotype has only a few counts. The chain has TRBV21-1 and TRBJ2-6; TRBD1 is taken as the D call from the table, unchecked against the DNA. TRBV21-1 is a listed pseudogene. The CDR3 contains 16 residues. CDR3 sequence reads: CAARHRGYSGANVLTF. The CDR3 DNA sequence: TGTGCCGCCCGGCACAGGGGGTATTCTGGGGCCAACGTCCTGACTTTC.

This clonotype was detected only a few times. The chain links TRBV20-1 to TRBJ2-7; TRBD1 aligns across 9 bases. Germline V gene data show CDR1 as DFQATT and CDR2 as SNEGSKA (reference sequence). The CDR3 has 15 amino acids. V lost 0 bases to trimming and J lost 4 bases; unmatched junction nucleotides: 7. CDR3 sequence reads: CSARDRYRGLYEQYF. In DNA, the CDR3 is TGCAGTGCTAGAGATCGGTACAGGGGGCTTTACGAGCAGTACTTC.

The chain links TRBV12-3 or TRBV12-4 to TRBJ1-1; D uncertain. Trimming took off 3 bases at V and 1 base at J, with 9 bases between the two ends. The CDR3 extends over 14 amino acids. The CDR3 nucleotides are TGTGCCAGCAGTTTGAGGCCCCCGAACACTGAAGCTTTCTTT. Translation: CASSLRPPNTEAFF.

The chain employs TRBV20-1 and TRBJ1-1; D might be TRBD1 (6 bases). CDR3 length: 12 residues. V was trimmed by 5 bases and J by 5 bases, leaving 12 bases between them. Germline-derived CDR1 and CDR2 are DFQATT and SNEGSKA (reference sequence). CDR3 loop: CSAGQQRTEAFF. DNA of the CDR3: TGCAGTGCTGGACAGCAGAGGACTGAAGCTTTCTTT.

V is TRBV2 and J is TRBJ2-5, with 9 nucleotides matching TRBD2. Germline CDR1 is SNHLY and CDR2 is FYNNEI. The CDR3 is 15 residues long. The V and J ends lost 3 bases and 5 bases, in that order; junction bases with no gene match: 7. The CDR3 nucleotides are TGTGCCAGCAGTGAGATTAGCGGGGGAGGTGAGACCCAGTACTTC. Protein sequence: CASSEISGGGETQYF.

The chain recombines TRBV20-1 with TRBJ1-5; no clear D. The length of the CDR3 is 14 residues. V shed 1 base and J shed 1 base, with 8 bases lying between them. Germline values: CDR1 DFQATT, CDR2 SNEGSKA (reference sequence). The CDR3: CSARAGWSNQPQHF. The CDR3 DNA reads TGCAGTGCTAGAGCAGGATGGAGCAATCAGCCCCAGCATTTT.

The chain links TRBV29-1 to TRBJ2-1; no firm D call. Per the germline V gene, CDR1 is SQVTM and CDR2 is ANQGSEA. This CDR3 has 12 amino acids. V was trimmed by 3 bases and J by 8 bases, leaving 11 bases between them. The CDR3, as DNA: TGCAGCGTTGACGAACGTCCGTATGAGCAGTTCTTC. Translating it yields CSVDERPYEQFF.

The CDR3 DNA reads as TGTGCCAGCAGTTTAGAGACAGGGCGATACGAGCAGTACTTC. The encoded protein is CASSLETGRYEQYF. The chain carries TRBV27 and TRBJ2-7; 7 bases align to TRBD1. The germline V gene encodes CDR1 MNHEY and CDR2 SMNVEV (reference sequence). CDR3 length: 14 residues. With V trimmed by 2 bases and J by 4 bases, 5 bases remained unmatched.

This chain's CDR3 is CSARTGNSPLHF. Here the CDR3 DNA reads TGCAGTGCGCGAACAGGGAATTCACCCCTCCACTTT. V is TRBV20-1 and J is TRBJ1-6; a possible D gene is TRBD1 (6 bases). This CDR3 comprises 12 residues. Germline V CDR1 and CDR2: DFQATT, SNEGSKA (reference sequence). V lost 6 bases and J 7 bases, leaving 10 bases between the germline ends.

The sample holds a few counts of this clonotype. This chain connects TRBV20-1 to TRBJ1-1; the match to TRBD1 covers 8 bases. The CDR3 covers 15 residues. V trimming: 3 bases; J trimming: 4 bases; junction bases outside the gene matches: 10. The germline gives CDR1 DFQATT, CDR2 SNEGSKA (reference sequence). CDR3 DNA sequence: TGCAGTGCTAGGGCGGGACAGGCCGTACGCACTGAAGCTTTCTTT. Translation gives CSARAGQAVRTEAFF.

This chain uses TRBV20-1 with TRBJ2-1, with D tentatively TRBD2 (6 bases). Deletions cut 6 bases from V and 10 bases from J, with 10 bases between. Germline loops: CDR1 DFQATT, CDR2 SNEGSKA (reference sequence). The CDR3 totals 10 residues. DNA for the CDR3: TGCAGTGCGTTAGCGGAGGAGCAGTTCTTC. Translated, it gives CSALAEEQFF.

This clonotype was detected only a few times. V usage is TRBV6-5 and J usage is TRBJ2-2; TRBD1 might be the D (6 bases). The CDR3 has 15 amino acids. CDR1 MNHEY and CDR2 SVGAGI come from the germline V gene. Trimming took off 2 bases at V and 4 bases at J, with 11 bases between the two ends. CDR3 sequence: CASSYVRQVTGELFF. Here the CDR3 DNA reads TGTGCCAGCAGTTACGTCCGACAGGTCACCGGGGAGCTGTTTTTT.

This CDR3 is CASSPSPGRGEQYF. CDR3 coding DNA: TGTGCCAGCAGTCCTAGTCCGGGACGGGGAGAGCAGTACTTC. V and J are TRBV28 and TRBJ2-7; either TRBD1 or TRBD2 may fit D (5 bases each). The germline V gene encodes CDR1 MDHEN and CDR2 SYDVKM. CDR3 length: 14 amino acids. Trimming left V 5 bases short and J 7 bases short, with 18 bases between.

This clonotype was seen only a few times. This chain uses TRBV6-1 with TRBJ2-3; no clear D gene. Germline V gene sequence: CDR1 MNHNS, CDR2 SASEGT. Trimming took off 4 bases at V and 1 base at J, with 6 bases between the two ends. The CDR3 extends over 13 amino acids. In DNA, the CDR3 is TGTGCCAGCAGTGCCAGAGGCACAGATACGCAGTATTTT. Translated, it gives CASSARGTDTQYF.

CDR3 DNA: TGTGCCAGCGGAAAACAGGGCTATGGCTACACCTTC. It encodes CASGKQGYGYTF. This chain links TRBV12-3 or TRBV12-4 with TRBJ1-2; the D gene is possibly TRBD1 (6 bases). The CDR3 is made up of 12 amino acids. The V end was cut by 8 bases, the J end by 4 bases, with 11 bases between.

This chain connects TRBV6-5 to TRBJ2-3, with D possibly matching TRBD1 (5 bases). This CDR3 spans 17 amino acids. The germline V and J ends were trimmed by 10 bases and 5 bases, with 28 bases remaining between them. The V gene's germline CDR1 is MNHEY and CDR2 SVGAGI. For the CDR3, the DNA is TGTGCCACCGGTTGGCCCGTGCCTGATCAAGGGGTAGATACGCAGTATTTT. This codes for CATGWPVPDQGVDTQYF.

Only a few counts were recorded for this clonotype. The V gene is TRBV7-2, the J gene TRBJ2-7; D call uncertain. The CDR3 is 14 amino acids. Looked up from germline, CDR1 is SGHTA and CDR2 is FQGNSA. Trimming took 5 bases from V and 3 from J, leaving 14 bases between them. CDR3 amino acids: CASSQNPGFYEQYF. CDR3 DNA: TGTGCCAGCAGCCAGAATCCTGGATTCTACGAGCAGTACTTC.

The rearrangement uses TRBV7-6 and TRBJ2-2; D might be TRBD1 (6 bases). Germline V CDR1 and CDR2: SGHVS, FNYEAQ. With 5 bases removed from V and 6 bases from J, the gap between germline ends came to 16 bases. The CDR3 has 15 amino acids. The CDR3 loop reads CASSVRQEVPGELFF. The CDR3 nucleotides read TGTGCCAGCAGCGTCCGACAGGAGGTTCCCGGGGAGCTGTTTTTT. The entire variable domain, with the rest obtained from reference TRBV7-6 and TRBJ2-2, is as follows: GAGVSQSPRYKVTKRGQDVALRCDPISGHVSLYWYRQALGQGPEFLTYFNYEAQQDKSGLPNDRFSAERPEGSISTLTIQRTEQRDSAMYRCASSVRQEVPGELFFGEGSRLTVL.

The CDR3: CASSFRLAINEQFF. For the CDR3, the DNA is TGTGCCAGCAGTTTTAGGCTAGCGATAAATGAGCAGTTCTTC. The rearrangement joins TRBV12-3 or TRBV12-4 to TRBJ2-1, with D maybe TRBD2 (6 bases). This CDR3 has 14 amino acids. V was shortened by 3 bases and J by 7 bases, with 13 bases between the two germline ends.

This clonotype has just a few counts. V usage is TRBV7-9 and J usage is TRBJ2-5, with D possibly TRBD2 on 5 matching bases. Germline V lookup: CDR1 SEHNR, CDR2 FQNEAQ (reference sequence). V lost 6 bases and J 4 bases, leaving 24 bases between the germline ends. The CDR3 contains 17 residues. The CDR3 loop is CASSPGSVMHWGETQYF. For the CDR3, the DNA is TGTGCCAGCAGTCCGGGATCTGTCATGCATTGGGGAGAGACCCAGTACTTC.

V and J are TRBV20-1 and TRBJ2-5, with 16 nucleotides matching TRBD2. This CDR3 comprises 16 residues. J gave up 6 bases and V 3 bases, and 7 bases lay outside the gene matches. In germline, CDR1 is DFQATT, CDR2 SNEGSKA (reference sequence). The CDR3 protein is CSASLGLAGGQQTQYF. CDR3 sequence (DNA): TGCAGTGCTAGCCTGGGACTAGCGGGGGGGCAGCAGACCCAGTACTTC.

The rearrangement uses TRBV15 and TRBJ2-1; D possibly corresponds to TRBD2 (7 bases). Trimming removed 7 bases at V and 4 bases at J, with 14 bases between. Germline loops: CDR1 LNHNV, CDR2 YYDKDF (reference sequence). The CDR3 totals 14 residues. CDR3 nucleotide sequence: TGTGCCACCAAAGGGGGGGCCAATTACAATGAGCAGTTCTTC. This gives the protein CATKGGANYNEQFF.

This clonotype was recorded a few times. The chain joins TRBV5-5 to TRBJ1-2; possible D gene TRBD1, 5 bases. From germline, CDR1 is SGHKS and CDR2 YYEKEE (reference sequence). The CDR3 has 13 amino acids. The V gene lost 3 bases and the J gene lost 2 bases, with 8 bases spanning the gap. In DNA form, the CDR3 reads TGTGCCAGCAGCTCCTGGGGGAACTATGGCTACACCTTC. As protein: CASSSWGNYGYTF.

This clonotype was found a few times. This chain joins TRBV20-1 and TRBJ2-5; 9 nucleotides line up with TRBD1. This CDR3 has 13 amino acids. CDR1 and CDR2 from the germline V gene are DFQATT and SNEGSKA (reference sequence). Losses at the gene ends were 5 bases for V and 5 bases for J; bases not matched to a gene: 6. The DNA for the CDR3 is TGCAGTGCTCCCGGGACAGGGTACGAGACCCAGTACTTC. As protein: CSAPGTGYETQYF.

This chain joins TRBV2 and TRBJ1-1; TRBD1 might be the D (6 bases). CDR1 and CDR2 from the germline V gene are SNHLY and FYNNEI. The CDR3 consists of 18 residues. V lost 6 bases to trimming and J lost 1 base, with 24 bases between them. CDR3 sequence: CASRPFGRGLSTNTEAFF. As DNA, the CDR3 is TGTGCCAGCAGGCCCTTTGGCAGGGGTCTTAGTACGAACACTGAAGCTTTCTTT.

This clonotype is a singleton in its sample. CDR3 protein: CSAREVGGNTEAFF. The DNA of the CDR3 is TGCAGTGCTAGAGAGGTAGGGGGAAACACTGAAGCTTTCTTT. J is TRBJ1-1 and V is TRBV20-1; tentative D call: TRBD1 (6 bases). This CDR3 has 14 amino acids. V lost 0 bases and J 2 bases, leaving 10 bases between the germline ends. Germline values: CDR1 DFQATT, CDR2 SNEGSKA (reference sequence).